Listed below are T cell receptor beta chains from one sample, sequenced in a study of shared clonotypes between healthy human individuals. Repertoires were generated with immunoSEQ multiplex PCR, while TCRdb's copy carries only in-frame clones and drops some. The table records 300,000 to 350,000 clones, 73% of them present only once. The sequencing sample was made of memory CD4+ T cells sorted from blood. All receptors come from a man aged 25-40 years in good health. CDR3s include the opening cysteine and the closing phenylalanine or tryptophan. The order of the fields is V gene, clone size, J gene, D gene, CDR3 protein, CDR3 DNA. A D gene is named only where the DNA matches it firmly. Size tells how often a clone was seen (once, few, many) or the class of an expanded clone, and some rows leave it out.

TRBV6-6	NA	TRBJ1-1	TRBD1	CASRTLRGVTEAFF	TGTGCCAGCAGGACTCTCAGGGGGGTCACTGAAGCTTTCTTT
TRBV6-1	NA	TRBJ2-7	TRBD1	CASSADRVTYEQYF	TGTGCCAGCAGCGCGGACAGGGTCACCTACGAGCAGTACTTC
TRBV27	once	TRBJ2-3	TRBD2	CASSLSSGGADTQYF	TGTGCCAGCAGTTTATCGTCTGGGGGGGCAGATACGCAGTATTTT
TRBV27	NA	TRBJ1-5	NA	CASSRAQYSNQPQHF	TGTGCCAGCAGTAGAGCACAGTATAGCAATCAGCCCCAGCATTTT
TRBV25-1	NA	TRBJ2-7	TRBD2	CASTGLAYEQYF	TGTGCCAGTACGGGACTAGCGTACGAGCAGTACTTC
TRBV10-2	few	TRBJ2-1	NA	CASSESTGVAEQFF	TGCGCCAGCAGTGAGTCGACGGGGGTAGCTGAGCAGTTCTTC
TRBV11-2	NA	TRBJ2-1	TRBD1	CASSLVPTGGFYEQFF	TGTGCCAGCAGCTTAGTCCCGACAGGGGGCTTCTATGAGCAGTTCTTC
TRBV18	few	TRBJ2-4	NA	CASSPRKGENIQYF	TGTGCCAGCTCACCACGTAAGGGGGAAAACATTCAGTACTTC
TRBV6-1	few	TRBJ1-4	TRBD1	CASSALTGAPQSELFF	TGTGCCAGCAGTGCTTTAACAGGGGCGCCGCAGTCGGAACTGTTTTTT
TRBV6-6	many	TRBJ2-2	NA	CASMTTRNTGELFF	TGTGCCAGCATGACAACGCGGAACACCGGGGAGCTGTTTTTT
TRBV6-1	NA	TRBJ2-7	TRBD1	CASLKFQGAGLEQYF	TGTGCCAGCTTAAAATTCCAGGGGGCAGGGCTCGAGCAGTACTTC
TRBV6-6	NA	TRBJ1-1	TRBD1	CASSYRQGPNTEAFF	TGTGCCAGCAGTTATCGACAGGGCCCGAACACTGAAGCTTTCTTT
TRBV10-1	many	TRBJ2-3	TRBD2	CASQLAGADTQYF	TGCGCCAGTCAACTAGCGGGAGCAGATACGCAGTATTTT
TRBV7-3	NA	TRBJ2-1	NA	CASSSRGDTGGNEQFF	TGTGCCAGCAGCTCCCGGGGGGACACCGGTGGCAATGAGCAGTTCTTC
TRBV7-9	NA	TRBJ2-7	NA	CASSLVTNRGQYF	TGTGCCAGCAGCTTAGTCACCAATCGGGGGCAGTACTTC
TRBV11-2	NA	TRBJ2-4	NA	CASSLRVGRAKNIQYF	TGTGCCAGCAGCCTGCGTGTGGGGAGGGCCAAAAACATTCAGTACTTC
TRBV6-5	NA	TRBJ2-7	NA	CASSTRASYEQYF	TGTGCCAGCAGTACCCGCGCTAGTTACGAGCAGTATTTC
TRBV11-2	NA	TRBJ2-3	NA	CASSSPLAFSTDTQYF	TGTGCCAGCAGCTCGCCGCTAGCGTTCAGCACAGATACGCAGTATTTT
TRBV18	NA	TRBJ2-7	NA	CASSPLVSGEQYF	TGTGCCAGCTCACCACTTGTGTCGGGCGAGCAGTACTTC
TRBV18	NA	TRBJ2-1	TRBD2	CASSPRVTSGYDPTYNEQFF	TGTGCCAGCTCACCACGGGTGACTAGCGGGTACGACCCTACCTACAATGAGCAGTTCTTC
TRBV2	NA	TRBJ2-7	TRBD2	CASSPGLAGLYEQYF	TGTGCCAGCAGTCCCGGACTAGCGGGACTCTACGAGCAGTACTTC
TRBV30	NA	TRBJ1-5	NA	CAWSAPGLGLSNQPQHF	TGTGCCTGGAGTGCCCCGGGCCTGGGGTTAAGCAATCAGCCCCAGCATTTT
TRBV5-1	NA	TRBJ2-2	TRBD2	CASSPRGASLTGELFF	TGCGCCAGCAGCCCGCGGGGGGCCTCACTCACCGGGGAGCTGTTTTTT
TRBV5-1	NA	TRBJ1-2	TRBD1	CASSLGGQGVNGYTF	TGCGCCAGCAGCTTGGGGGGACAGGGTGTTAATGGCTACACCTTC
TRBV11-2	few	TRBJ2-1	NA	CASSLVIETEQFF	TGTGCCAGCAGCTTAGTCATAGAAACTGAGCAGTTCTTC
TRBV19	NA	TRBJ2-6	NA	CASSIDQGPGWANVLTF	TGTGCCAGTAGTATAGATCAGGGGCCCGGGTGGGCCAACGTCCTGACTTTC
TRBV28	NA	TRBJ2-5	TRBD2	CASRLASSGKAETQYF	TGTGCCAGCAGGTTGGCTAGTAGCGGGAAGGCAGAGACCCAGTACTTC
TRBV7-6	NA	TRBJ1-4	NA	CASSLGLGQGNEKLFF	TGTGCCAGCAGCTTAGGTTTGGGGCAAGGGAATGAAAAACTGTTTTTT
TRBV5-4	NA	TRBJ2-1	NA	CASSPSNPYNGGLFF	TGTGCCAGCAGCCCATCAAACCCGTATAACGGGGGGCTGTTCTTC
TRBV19	NA	TRBJ2-2	NA	CASKELGRKLTGELFF	TGTGCCAGTAAAGAGTTGGGGAGAAAGTTGACCGGGGAGCTGTTTTTT
TRBV6-1	NA	TRBJ1-4	NA	CASSVQNEKLFF	TGTGCCAGCAGTGTGCAGAATGAAAAACTGTTTTTT
TRBV2	NA	TRBJ2-3	NA	CASGRVTDTQYF	TGTGCCAGCGGCAGAGTCACAGATACGCAGTATTTT
TRBV18	NA	TRBJ2-1	TRBD2	CASSRGLAGSNEQFF	TGTGCCAGCTCACGGGGACTAGCGGGATCCAATGAGCAGTTCTTC
TRBV29-1	NA	TRBJ2-1	NA	CSETSGSYNEQFF	TGCAGCGAAACGTCCGGCTCCTACAATGAGCAGTTCTTC
TRBV2	NA	TRBJ2-2	NA	CASRVGPNTGELFF	TGTGCCAGCAGAGTAGGGCCGAACACCGGGGAGCTGTTTTTT
TRBV6-5	NA	TRBJ2-1	TRBD2	CASSYGLEFGQFF	TGTGCCAGCAGTTACGGACTAGAATTTGGGCAGTTCTTC
TRBV5-5	NA	TRBJ1-2	NA	CASSLAVRQDYGYTF	TGTGCCAGCAGCTTGGCCGTTCGACAGGACTATGGCTACACCTTC
TRBV7-8	NA	TRBJ1-1	NA	CASSLEGGRNTEAFF	TGTGCCAGCAGCTTAGAAGGGGGGCGGAACACTGAAGCTTTCTTT
TRBV2	NA	TRBJ2-7	TRBD2	CASSVLAGGEQYF	TGTGCCAGCAGTGTTCTAGCGGGAGGGGAGCAGTACTTC
TRBV19	NA	TRBJ2-1	TRBD2	CASSIRTSGTHNEQFF	TGTGCCAGTAGTATTAGGACTAGCGGGACCCACAATGAGCAGTTCTTC
TRBV18	once	TRBJ2-1	NA	CASSPSRVRQFF	TGTGCCAGCTCACCGTCCAGGGTTCGGCAGTTCTTC
TRBV7-2	NA	TRBJ2-1	TRBD2	CASSSGTSSYNEQFF	TGTGCCAGCAGCTCTGGGACTAGCAGCTACAATGAGCAGTTCTTC
TRBV18	NA	TRBJ2-5	NA	CASSPIGDVFQETQYF	TGTGCCAGCTCACCCATAGGGGACGTTTTCCAAGAGACCCAGTACTTC
TRBV19	NA	TRBJ2-7	TRBD2	CASSLLAGEQYF	TGTGCCAGTAGTCTACTAGCGGGCGAGCAGTACTTC
TRBV6-1	NA	TRBJ2-7	NA	CASLQSWGRYEQYF	TGTGCCAGCCTCCAATCCTGGGGGAGGTACGAGCAGTACTTC